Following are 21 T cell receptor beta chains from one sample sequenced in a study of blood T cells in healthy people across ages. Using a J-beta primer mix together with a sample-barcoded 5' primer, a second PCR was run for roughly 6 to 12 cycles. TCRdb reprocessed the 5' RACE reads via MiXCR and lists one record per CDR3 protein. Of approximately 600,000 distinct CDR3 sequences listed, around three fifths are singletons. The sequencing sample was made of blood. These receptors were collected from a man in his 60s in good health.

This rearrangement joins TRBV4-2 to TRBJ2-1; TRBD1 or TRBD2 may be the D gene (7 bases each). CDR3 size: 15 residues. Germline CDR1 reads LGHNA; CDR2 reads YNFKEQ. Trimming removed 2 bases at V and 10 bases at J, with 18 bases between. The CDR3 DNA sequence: TGTGCCAGCAGCCAAACAGGGGTCACTAGCGCGGAGCAGTTCTTC. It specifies CASSQTGVTSAEQFF.

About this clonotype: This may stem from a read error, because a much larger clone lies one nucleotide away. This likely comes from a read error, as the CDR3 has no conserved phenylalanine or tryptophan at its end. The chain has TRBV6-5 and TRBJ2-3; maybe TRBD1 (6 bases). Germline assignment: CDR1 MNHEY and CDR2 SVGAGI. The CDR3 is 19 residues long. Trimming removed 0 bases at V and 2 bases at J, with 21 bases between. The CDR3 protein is CASSYSSPGLDSSTDTQYL. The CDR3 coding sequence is TGTGCCAGCAGTTACTCGAGTCCGGGGTTGGACAGCTCCACAGATACGCAGTATTTG.

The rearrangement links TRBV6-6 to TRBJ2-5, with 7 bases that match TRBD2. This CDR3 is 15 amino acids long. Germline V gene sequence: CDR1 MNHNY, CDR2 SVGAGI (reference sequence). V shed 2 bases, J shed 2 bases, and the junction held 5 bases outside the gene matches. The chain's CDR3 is CASSYPAGEQETQYF. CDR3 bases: TGTGCCAGCAGTTACCCGGCGGGGGAACAAGAGACCCAGTACTTC.

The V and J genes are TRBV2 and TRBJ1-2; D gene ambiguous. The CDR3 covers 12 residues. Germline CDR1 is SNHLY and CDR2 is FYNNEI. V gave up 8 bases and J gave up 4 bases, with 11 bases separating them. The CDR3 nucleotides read TGTGCCAGCGGAGCGGAGTCCTATGGCTACACCTTC. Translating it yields CASGAESYGYTF.

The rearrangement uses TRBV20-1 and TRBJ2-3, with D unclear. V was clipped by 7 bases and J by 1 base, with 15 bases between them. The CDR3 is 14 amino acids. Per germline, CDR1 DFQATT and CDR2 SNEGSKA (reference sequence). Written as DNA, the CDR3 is TGCAGTGGGATGGGTGTTCCCCGCACAGATACGCAGTATTTT. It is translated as CSGMGVPRTDTQYF.

The CDR3 protein is CASSLDFRDTEQYF. DNA for the CDR3: TGTGCCAGCAGCTTAGACTTTCGGGATACCGAGCAGTACTTC. This sequence joins TRBV7-9 and TRBJ2-4, with a possible D match to TRBD2 (5 bases). The J call is in doubt because the DNA end fits TRBJ2-7 better. The CDR3 runs 14 residues. Germline CDR1 reads SEHNR; CDR2 reads FQNEAQ (reference sequence).

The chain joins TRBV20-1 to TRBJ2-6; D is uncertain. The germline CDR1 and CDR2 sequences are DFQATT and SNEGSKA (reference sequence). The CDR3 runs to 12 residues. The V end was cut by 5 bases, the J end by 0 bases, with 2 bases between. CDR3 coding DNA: TGCAGTGCTGACTCTGGGGCCAACGTCCTGACTTTC. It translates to CSADSGANVLTF.

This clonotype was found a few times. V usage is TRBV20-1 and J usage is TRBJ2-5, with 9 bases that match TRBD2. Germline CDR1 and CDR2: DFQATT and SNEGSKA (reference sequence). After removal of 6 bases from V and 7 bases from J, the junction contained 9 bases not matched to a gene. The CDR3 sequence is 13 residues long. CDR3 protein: CSALGLAMGTQYF. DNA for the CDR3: TGCAGTGCCCTGGGACTAGCCATGGGGACCCAGTACTTC.

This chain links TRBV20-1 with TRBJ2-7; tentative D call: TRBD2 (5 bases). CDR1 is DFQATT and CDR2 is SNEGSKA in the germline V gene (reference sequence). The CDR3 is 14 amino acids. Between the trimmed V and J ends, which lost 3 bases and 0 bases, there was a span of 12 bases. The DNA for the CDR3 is TGCAGTGCTAGTGAGGGTATCCCCTCCTACGAGCAGTACTTC. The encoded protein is CSASEGIPSYEQYF.

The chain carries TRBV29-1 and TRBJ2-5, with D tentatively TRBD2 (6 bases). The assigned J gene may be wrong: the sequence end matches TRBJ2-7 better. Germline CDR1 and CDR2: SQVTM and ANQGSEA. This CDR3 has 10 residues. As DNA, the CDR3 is TGCAGCGTTTTGGGAGGCGAGCAGTACTTC. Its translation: CSVLGGEQYF.

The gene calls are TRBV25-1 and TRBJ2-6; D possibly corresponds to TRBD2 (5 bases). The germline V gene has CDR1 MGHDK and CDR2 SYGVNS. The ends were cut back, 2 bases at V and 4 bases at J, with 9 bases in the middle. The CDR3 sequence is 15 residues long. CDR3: CASSETGSGANVLTF. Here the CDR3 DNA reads TGTGCCAGCAGTGAAACGGGATCGGGGGCCAACGTCCTGACTTTC.

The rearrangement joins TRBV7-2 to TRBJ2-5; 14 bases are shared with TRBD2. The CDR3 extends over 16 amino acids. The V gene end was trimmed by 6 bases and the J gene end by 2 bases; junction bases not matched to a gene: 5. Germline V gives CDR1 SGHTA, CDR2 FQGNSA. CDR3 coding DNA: TGTGCCAGCAGTTGGACTAGCGGGGGGCTACAAGAGACCCAGTACTTC. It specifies CASSWTSGGLQETQYF.

The CDR3 region has the DNA TGCAGCGTTGACAGTATAACAGATACGCAGTATTTT. This codes for CSVDSITDTQYF. This chain uses TRBV29-1 with TRBJ2-3; D gene uncertain. This CDR3 region has 12 residues. Trimming took off 3 bases at V and 3 bases at J, with 7 bases between the two ends. Looked up from germline, CDR1 is SQVTM and CDR2 is ANQGSEA.

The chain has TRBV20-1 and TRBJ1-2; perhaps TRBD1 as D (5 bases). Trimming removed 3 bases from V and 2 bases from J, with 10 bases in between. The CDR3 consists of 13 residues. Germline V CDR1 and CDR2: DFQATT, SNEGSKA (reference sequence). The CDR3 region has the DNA TGCAGTGCTAGGGACATCATAAACTATGGCTACACCTTC. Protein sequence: CSARDIINYGYTF.

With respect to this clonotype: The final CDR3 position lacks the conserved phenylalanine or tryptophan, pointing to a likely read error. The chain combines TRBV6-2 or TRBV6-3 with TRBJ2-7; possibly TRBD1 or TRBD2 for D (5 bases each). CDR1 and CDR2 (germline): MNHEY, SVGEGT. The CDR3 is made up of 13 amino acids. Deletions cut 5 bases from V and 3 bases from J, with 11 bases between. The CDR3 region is CASSASGLYEQYL. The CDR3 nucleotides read TGTGCCAGCAGTGCCTCGGGGCTCTACGAGCAGTACTTG.

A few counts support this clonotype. CDR3 DNA sequence: TGTGCCAAAGGACCCTTAGGGGGCGGGGGACCCTCCTACGAGCAGTACTTC. Translating gives CAKGPLGGGGPSYEQYF. The chain links TRBV21-1 to TRBJ2-7; the listed D gene, TRBD1, was not tested against the DNA. TRBV21-1 is given as a pseudogene. The CDR3 contains 17 residues.

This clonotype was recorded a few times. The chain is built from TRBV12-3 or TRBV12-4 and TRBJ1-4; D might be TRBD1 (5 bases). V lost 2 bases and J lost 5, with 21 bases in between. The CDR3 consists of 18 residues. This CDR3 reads CASSLSIAGGGPNEKLFF. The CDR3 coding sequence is TGTGCCAGCAGTTTATCCATTGCTGGTGGGGGACCGAATGAAAAACTGTTTTTT.

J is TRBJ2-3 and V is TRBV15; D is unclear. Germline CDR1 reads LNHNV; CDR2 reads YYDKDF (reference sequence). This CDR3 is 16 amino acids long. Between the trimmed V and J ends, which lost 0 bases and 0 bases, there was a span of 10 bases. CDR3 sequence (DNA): TGTGCCACCAGCAGAGATCCTGATACTAGCACAGATACGCAGTATTTT. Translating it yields CATSRDPDTSTDTQYF.

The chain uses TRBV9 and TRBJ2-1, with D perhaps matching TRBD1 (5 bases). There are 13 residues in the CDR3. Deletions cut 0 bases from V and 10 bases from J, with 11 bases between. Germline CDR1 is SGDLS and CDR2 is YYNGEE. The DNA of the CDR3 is TGTGCCAGCAGCGTAGATCAGGGAACCGAGCAGTTCTTC. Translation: CASSVDQGTEQFF.

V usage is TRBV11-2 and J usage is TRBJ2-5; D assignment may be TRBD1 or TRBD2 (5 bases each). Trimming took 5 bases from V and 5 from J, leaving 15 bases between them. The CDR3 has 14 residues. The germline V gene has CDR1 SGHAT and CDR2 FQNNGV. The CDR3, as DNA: TGTGCCAGCAGCCATAACGTGGGGGTGGAGACCCAGTACTTC. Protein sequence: CASSHNVGVETQYF.

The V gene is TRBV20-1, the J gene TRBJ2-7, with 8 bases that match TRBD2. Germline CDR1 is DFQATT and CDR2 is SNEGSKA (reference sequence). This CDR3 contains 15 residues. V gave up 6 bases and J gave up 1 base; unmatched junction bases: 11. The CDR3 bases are TGCAGTGCCCATCGGCGAAGCGGGGGTTCCTACGAGCAGTACTTC. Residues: CSAHRRSGGSYEQYF.